The clone carrying this T cell receptor beta chain was counted between two and nine times. The entry originates in a study of CD8+CD57+ T cells in acquired aplastic anemia. Background on the study: Sorted CD4+ and CD8+ cell DNA averaged roughly 3.2 ug.

Profiling that covered TCR beta VDJ and CDR3 relied on genomic DNA as its template. TCRdb ran MiXCR on the reads and lists one entry per CDR3 protein. The table lists 150,000 to 200,000 distinct CDR3 sequences, 40% to 60% of them singletons, with around a third in the top ten. Individuals selected for sequencing had exhibited CD8+CD57+ cell expansion on flow cytometry. Severe acquired aplastic anemia was the diagnosis recorded for all patients. None of the patients had been given any therapy when their blood was sampled. The germline V gene encodes CDR1 LNHDA and CDR2 SQIVND (reference sequence). The CDR3 totals 13 residues. Trimming pared 10 bases from V and 3 bases from J, leaving 15 bases between.

The TCR comes from a human donor with aplastic anemia. The sample comprised sorted CD4+, CD8+, or CD8+CD57+ T cells (not recorded which) from PBMCs. The V and J genes are TRBV19 and TRBJ1-1; a possible D gene is TRBD1 (5 bases). The CDR3 DNA reads as TGTGCCACCCACCGGACGGGGGACACTGAAGCTTTCTTT. Translation gives CATHRTGDTEAFF.